These T cell receptor beta chains were read from a single sample in a study of T-cell reconstitution after alpha-beta-depleted transplantation in children. TCRdb fed the PCR reads into MiXCR, producing one record per CDR3 protein. The profile shows 900,000 or so distinct CDR3 sequences, less than 20% of them singletons. The sequencing used PBMCs, mostly from graft donor cells, collected 360 days after TCRalphabeta/CD19-depleted stem cell transplant. These receptors originate from a male patient younger than 18 who had a stem cell transplant for acute lymphoblastic leukemia, so the T cells may come from the graft donor. The CDR3 runs from the conserved cysteine through the conserved F or W. D genes are given only for firm matches. The size of a clone is reported for some rows only, either as once, few or many, or as a class for expanded clones.

J gene	D gene	clone size	V gene	CDR3 DNA	CDR3 protein
TRBJ2-7	NA	NA	TRBV13	TGTGCCAGCAGCTTAGTTCCGGAAAGCTCCTACGAGCAGTACTTC	CASSLVPESSYEQYF
TRBJ2-7	NA	many	TRBV20-1	TGCAGTGCTAGATTACTAGAGGTCTACGAGCAGTACTTC	CSARLLEVYEQYF
TRBJ2-1	TRBD2	NA	TRBV19	TGTGCCAGTAGTTCGCTAGCGGGAGGGCCGGGAGAGCAGTTCTTC	CASSSLAGGPGEQFF
TRBJ2-7	NA	NA	TRBV6-1	TGTGCCAGTCTTCAGGGGACTATCTCCTACGAGCAGTACTTC	CASLQGTISYEQYF
TRBJ1-5	TRBD1	few	TRBV5-1	TGCGCCAGCAGCACCGGGACAGAGAATCAGCCCCAGCATTTT	CASSTGTENQPQHF
TRBJ2-7	NA	few	TRBV7-6	TGTGCCAGCAGCCGGAGCGAGAGCTCCTACGAGCAGTACTTC	CASSRSESSYEQYF
TRBJ2-1	NA	many	TRBV10-1	TGCGCCAGCAGTGATTTGAGACGATTTAATGAGCAGTTCTTC	CASSDLRRFNEQFF
TRBJ1-5	NA	NA	TRBV2	TGTGCCGCCATCATGGAGGGTAGCAATCAGCCCCAGCATTTT	CAAIMEGSNQPQHF
TRBJ2-5	NA	many	TRBV10-3	TGTGCCATCAGGGGTGGGGGCCAAGAGACCCAGTACTTC	CAIRGGGQETQYF
TRBJ2-7	NA	NA	TRBV4-1	TGCGCCAGCAGCCAATGGGGAACCTACGAGCAGTACTTC	CASSQWGTYEQYF
TRBJ2-3	NA	NA	TRBV2	TGTGCCAGCACGCTGGGCGTTAGGGACGTGAAGGACGATGTGTATTTT	CASTLGVRDVKDDVYF
TRBJ2-3	NA	few	TRBV10-1	TGCGCCAGCAGTGAGTCGGCAGAGACCGGCACAGATACGCAGTATTTT	CASSESAETGTDTQYF
TRBJ2-7	TRBD2	NA	TRBV29-1	TGCAGCGTTGAAGATGGCGGGAGCAACGAGCAGTACTTC	CSVEDGGSNEQYF
TRBJ1-2	NA	NA	TRBV14	TGTGCCAGGTCATTTCAAGGGGGAGCTAACTATGGCTACACCTTC	CARSFQGGANYGYTF
TRBJ2-3	TRBD2	NA	TRBV6-5	TGTGCCAGCAGTTCGGGACTAACCTGGGGCACAGATACGCAGTATTTT	CASSSGLTWGTDTQYF
TRBJ2-7	TRBD1	few	TRBV20-1	TGCAGTGCAACAGCCGGGACAGCGAGCTCCTACGAGCAGTACTTC	CSATAGTASSYEQYF
TRBJ2-2	NA	NA	TRBV7-9	TGTGCCAGTCGGGGGATAGCGGCTAACACCGGGGAGCTGTTTTTT	CASRGIAANTGELFF
TRBJ2-7	TRBD1	NA	TRBV7-9	TGTGCCAGCAGCCTTGACGCGACAGGGGGAGTATACGAGCAGTACTTC	CASSLDATGGVYEQYF
TRBJ2-5	TRBD1	few	TRBV5-1	TGCGCCAGCAGCTTCCCCATCGGACAGGGGGGGCAAGAGACCCAGTACTTC	CASSFPIGQGGQETQYF
TRBJ2-7	NA	NA	TRBV7-9	TGTGCCAGCAGCTTAGCTTCGGGGCTTAGCTCCTACGAGCAGTACTTC	CASSLASGLSSYEQYF
TRBJ2-5	TRBD2	many	TRBV5-1	TGCGCCAGCAGCTTCACCGGGACTACCCAAGAGACCCAGTACTTC	CASSFTGTTQETQYF
TRBJ2-1	TRBD2	many	TRBV20-1	TGCAGTGCTAGACGTAGCGGGAACTACAATGAGCAGTTCTTC	CSARRSGNYNEQFF
TRBJ1-5	NA	many	TRBV6-1	TGTGCCAGCAGTGATCGGGGGCATCAGCCCCAGCATTTT	CASSDRGHQPQHF
TRBJ2-7	NA	NA	TRBV5-1	TGCGCCAGCCGAAGGGGGAGTATTACCTCCTACGAGCAGTACTTC	CASRRGSITSYEQYF
TRBJ2-7	TRBD2	NA	TRBV5-1	TGCGCCAGCAGCTCCAAACGTAGCGGGCGCCTACCCTACGAGCAGTACTTC	CASSSKRSGRLPYEQYF
TRBJ2-1	NA	few	TRBV20-1	TGCAGTGCAACGACCACGTCTCACAATGAGCAGTTCTTC	CSATTTSHNEQFF
TRBJ2-7	TRBD2	NA	TRBV5-1	TGCGCCAGCAGCTGGACCCGACAGGGGACTAGCGGGAGGGCCTTGAACGAGCAGTACTTC	CASSWTRQGTSGRALNEQYF
TRBJ2-1	TRBD2	NA	TRBV27	TGTGCCAGCAGTTTCTTCGGCGGGAGGGCTCACAATGAGCAGTTCTTC	CASSFFGGRAHNEQFF
TRBJ2-1	NA	NA	TRBV28	TGTGCCAGCACCCCATCCCACTCTGGACCGGACTACAATGAGCAGTTCTTC	CASTPSHSGPDYNEQFF
TRBJ2-5	NA	few	TRBV18	TGTGCCAGCTCACCATTAGCGAGCGTCCAAGAGACCCAGTACTTC	CASSPLASVQETQYF
TRBJ2-7	NA	NA	TRBV5-1	TGCGCCAGCAGCTTGGAAGGGGGACTTAGCCACAGCGAGCAGTACTTC	CASSLEGGLSHSEQYF
TRBJ1-3	TRBD1	few	TRBV29-1	TGCAGCGTTGCAGGGGGTGGAGGAAACACCATATATTTT	CSVAGGGGNTIYF
TRBJ2-3	NA	NA	TRBV20-1	TGCAGTGCTAGTCAAGCACGGAGCACAGATACGCAGTATTTT	CSASQARSTDTQYF
TRBJ2-3	TRBD2	few	TRBV5-1	TGCGCCAGCAGCGGGGGGGGTTCCGAGGCAGATACGCAGTATTTT	CASSGGGSEADTQYF
TRBJ2-5	TRBD2	few	TRBV18	TGTGCCAGCTCACCACTAGCGGGAGGGACCCAAGAGACCCAGTACTTC	CASSPLAGGTQETQYF
TRBJ2-3	NA	few	TRBV5-1	TGCGCCAGCAGCTTGAAGCCCAGGGTTGCTAGCACAGATACGCAGTATTTT	CASSLKPRVASTDTQYF
TRBJ2-2	NA	NA	TRBV11-2	TGTGCCAGCAGCCTGATACGGACAGCCTACACCGGGGAGCTGTTTTTT	CASSLIRTAYTGELFF
TRBJ1-1	NA	NA	TRBV7-9	TGTGCGCCAAATCCTCCCCGGTTACCGCCTAAAGAGACTGAAGCTTTCTTT	CAPNPPRLPPKETEAFF
TRBJ2-7	TRBD2	NA	TRBV3-1	TGTGCCAGCAGCTTTCGACTAGCGGGCGGTTACGAGCAGTACTTC	CASSFRLAGGYEQYF
TRBJ1-6	NA	NA	TRBV27	TGTGCCAGCAGTTTATCGGGCATGGACAGCTATTCACCCCTCCACTTT	CASSLSGMDSYSPLHF
TRBJ1-5	NA	once	TRBV15	TGTGCCACCGGACTCGGAACAGGAAGCAATCAGCCCCAGCATTTT	CATGLGTGSNQPQHF